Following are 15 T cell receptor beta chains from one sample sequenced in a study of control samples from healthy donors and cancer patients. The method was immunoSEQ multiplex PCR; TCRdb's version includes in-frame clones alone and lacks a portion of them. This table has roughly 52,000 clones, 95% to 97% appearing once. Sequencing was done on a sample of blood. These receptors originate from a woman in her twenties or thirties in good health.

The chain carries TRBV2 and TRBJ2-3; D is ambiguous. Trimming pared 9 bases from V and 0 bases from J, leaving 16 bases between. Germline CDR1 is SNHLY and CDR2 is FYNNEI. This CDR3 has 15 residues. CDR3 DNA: TGTGCCAGTGGGCCCCCCACCTCTAGCACAGATACGCAGTATTTT. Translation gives CASGPPTSSTDTQYF.

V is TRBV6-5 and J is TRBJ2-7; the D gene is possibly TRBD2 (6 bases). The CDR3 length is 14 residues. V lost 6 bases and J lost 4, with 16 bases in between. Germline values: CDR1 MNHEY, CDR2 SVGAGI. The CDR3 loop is CASRRDGGGYEQYF. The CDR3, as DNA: TGTGCCAGCAGAAGGGACGGGGGAGGATACGAGCAGTACTTC.

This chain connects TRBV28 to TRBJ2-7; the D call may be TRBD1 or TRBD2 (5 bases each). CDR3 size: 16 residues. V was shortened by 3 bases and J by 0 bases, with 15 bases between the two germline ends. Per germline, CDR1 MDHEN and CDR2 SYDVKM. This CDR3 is CASSFGGQGSSYEQYF. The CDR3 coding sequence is TGTGCCAGCAGTTTTGGAGGACAAGGTAGCTCCTACGAGCAGTACTTC.

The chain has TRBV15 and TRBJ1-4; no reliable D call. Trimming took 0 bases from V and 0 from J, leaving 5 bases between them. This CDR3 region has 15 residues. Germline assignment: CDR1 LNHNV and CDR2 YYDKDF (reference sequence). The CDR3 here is CATSREPSTNEKLFF. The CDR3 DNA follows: TGTGCCACCAGCAGAGAGCCCTCAACTAATGAAAAACTGTTTTTT.

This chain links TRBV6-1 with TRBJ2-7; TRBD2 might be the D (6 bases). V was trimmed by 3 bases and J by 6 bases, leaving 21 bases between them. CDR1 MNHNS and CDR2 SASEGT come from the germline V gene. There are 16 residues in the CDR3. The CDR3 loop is CASSDGHALGSGEQYF. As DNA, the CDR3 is TGTGCCAGCAGTGATGGGCACGCCCTCGGGAGCGGCGAGCAGTACTTC.

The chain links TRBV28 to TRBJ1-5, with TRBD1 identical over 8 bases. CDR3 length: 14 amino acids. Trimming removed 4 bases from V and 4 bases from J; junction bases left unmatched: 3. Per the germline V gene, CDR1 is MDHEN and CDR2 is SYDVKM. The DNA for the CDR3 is TGTGCCAGCAGTTGGACAGGGTTAAATCAGCCCCAGCATTTT. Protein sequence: CASSWTGLNQPQHF.

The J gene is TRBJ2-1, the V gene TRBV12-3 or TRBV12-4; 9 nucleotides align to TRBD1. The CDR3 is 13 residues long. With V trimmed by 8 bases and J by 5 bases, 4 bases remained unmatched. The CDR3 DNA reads TGTGCCAGCGGACGGACAGGGGACAATGAGCAGTTCTTC. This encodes CASGRTGDNEQFF.

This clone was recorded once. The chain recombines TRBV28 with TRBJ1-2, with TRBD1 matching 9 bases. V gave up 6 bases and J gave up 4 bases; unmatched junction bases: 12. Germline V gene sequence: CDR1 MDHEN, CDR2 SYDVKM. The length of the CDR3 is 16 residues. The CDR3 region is CASSNPPGQGFYGYTF. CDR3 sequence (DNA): TGTGCCAGCAGCAATCCCCCGGGACAGGGTTTCTATGGCTACACCTTC.

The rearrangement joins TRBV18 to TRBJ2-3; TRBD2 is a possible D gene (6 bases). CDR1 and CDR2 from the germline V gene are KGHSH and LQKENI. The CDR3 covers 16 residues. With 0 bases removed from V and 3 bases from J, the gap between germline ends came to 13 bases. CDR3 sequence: CASSPPRAGATDTQYF. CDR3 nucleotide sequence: TGTGCCAGCTCACCACCTCGAGCGGGTGCTACAGATACGCAGTATTTT. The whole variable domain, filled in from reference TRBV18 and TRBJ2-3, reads NAGVMQNPRHLVRRRGQEARLRCSPMKGHSHVYWYRQLPEEGLKFMVYLQKENIIDESGMPKERFSAEFPKEGPSILRIQQVVRGDSAAYFCASSPPRAGATDTQYFGPGTRLTVL.

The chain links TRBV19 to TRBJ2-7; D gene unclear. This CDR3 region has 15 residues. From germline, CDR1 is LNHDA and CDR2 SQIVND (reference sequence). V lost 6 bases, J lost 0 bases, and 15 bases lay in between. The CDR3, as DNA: TGTGCCAGTAGAGATCGACCCGGACCCTCCTACGAGCAGTACTTC. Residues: CASRDRPGPSYEQYF.

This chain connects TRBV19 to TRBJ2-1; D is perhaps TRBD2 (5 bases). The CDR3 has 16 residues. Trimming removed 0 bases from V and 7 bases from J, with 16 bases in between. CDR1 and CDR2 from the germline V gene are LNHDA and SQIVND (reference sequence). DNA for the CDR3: TGTGCCAGTAGTATAGATCGTGGCCCGCCGGGGAATGAGCAGTTCTTC. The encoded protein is CASSIDRGPPGNEQFF.

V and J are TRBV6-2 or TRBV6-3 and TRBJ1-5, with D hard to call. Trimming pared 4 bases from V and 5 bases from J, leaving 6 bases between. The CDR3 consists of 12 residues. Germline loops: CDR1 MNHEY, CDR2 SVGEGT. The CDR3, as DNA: TGTGCCAGCAGTTCGGTGGATCAGCCCCAGCATTTT. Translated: CASSSVDQPQHF.

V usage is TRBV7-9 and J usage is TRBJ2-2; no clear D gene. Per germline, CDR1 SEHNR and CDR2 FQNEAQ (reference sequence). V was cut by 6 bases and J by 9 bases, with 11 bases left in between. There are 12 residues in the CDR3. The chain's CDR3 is CASSNPSRELFF. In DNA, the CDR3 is TGTGCCAGCAGTAACCCCTCCCGGGAGCTGTTTTTT.

CDR3 residues: CAISDEPPKETQYF. CDR3 DNA: TGTGCCATCAGTGATGAACCGCCGAAGGAGACCCAGTACTTC. The V and J genes are TRBV10-3 and TRBJ2-5; D ambiguous. CDR1 and CDR2 (germline): ENHRY, SYGVKD. The CDR3 covers 14 residues. Trimming pared 3 bases from V and 5 bases from J, leaving 13 bases between.

The CDR3 region has the DNA TGTGCCAGCAGCCCCCGGGAGGCAGCCTACGAGCAGTACTTC. The encoded protein is CASSPREAAYEQYF. The V gene is TRBV27, the J gene TRBJ2-7; 7 nucleotides agree with TRBD2. The trim removed 6 bases at V and 2 bases at J, leaving 7 bases unmatched. The CDR3 is made up of 14 amino acids. CDR1 is MNHEY and CDR2 is SMNVEV in the germline V gene (reference sequence).